The 2 T cell receptor beta chains below come from one sample, sequenced in a study of cytomegalovirus exposure and HLA in healthy donors. PCR amplification relied on 60 Vbeta primers (plus 13 Jbeta primers). Sequencing was performed with immunoSEQ multiplex PCR; in TCRdb, only in-frame clones are kept and a portion is missing. The sample yields 150,000 to 200,000 clones, around four fifths seen once. Material: PBMCs. These receptors came from a man between 18 and 35 years old in good health and CMV-seropositive.

The rearrangement joins TRBV4-2 to TRBJ2-4; possibly TRBD2 for D (7 bases). Germline values: CDR1 LGHNA, CDR2 YNFKEQ. V was clipped by 0 bases and J by 8 bases, with 14 bases between them. This CDR3 region has 15 residues. CDR3 residues: CASSQDGGEGDIQYF. In nucleotides, the CDR3 is TGTGCCAGCAGCCAAGATGGCGGGGAGGGGGACATTCAGTACTTC.

This clone was picked up one time. The chain combines TRBV28 with TRBJ1-3, with TRBD1 identical over 7 bases. With 6 bases clipped from V and 4 bases from J, the junction kept 6 bases outside the gene matches. This CDR3 has 14 amino acids. Germline CDR1 MDHEN, CDR2 SYDVKM. This chain's CDR3 is CASRDPGGGNTIYF. The CDR3 nucleotides are TGTGCCAGCAGGGACCCAGGGGGAGGAAACACCATATATTTT.